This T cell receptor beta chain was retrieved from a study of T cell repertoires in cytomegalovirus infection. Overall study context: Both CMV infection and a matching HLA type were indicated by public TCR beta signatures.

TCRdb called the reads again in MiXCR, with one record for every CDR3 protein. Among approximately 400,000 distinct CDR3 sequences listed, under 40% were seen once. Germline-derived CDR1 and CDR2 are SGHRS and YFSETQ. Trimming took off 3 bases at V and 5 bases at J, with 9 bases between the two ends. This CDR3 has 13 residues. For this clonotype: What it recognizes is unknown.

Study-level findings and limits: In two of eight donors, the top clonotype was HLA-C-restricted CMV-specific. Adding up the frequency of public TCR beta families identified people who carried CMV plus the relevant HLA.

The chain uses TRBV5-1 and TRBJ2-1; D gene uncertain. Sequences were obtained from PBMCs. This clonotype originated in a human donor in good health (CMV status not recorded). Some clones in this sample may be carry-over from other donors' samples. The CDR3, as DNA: TGCGCCAGCAGCTACTCCAGAGACAATGAGCAGTTCTTC. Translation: CASSYSRDNEQFF.